This T cell receptor (beta chain) was found in a study of cytomegalovirus exposure and HLA in healthy donors. Study-level points and caveats: According to the study, roughly 160 TCR beta chains were cytomegalovirus-associated. In a later analysis, TCR association rates varied by HLA locus: DRB1 most, HLA-C fewest.

The PCR employed 60 Vbeta primers together with 13 Jbeta primers. Original methodology: As a later analysis found, there were approximately 80 million unique TCR beta chains, of which 8.5 million to 13 million were shared. Clones were sequenced by immunoSEQ multiplex PCR, and TCRdb holds only the in-frame ones, with some missing. D and trimming come from the DNA, and the V and J calls and clone size come from that table. This sample has about 50,000 clones, with about 82% found just once. A remark on this clone: Its antigen is not identified.

This CDR3 spans 15 amino acids. Between the trimmed V and J ends, which lost 4 bases and 5 bases, there was a span of 15 bases. Germline CDR1 is SGHVS and CDR2 is FQNEAQ. The genes are TRBV7-8 and TRBJ2-1, with D tentatively TRBD1 (5 bases). Sequenced material: PBMCs. The TCR sequence derives from a man aged 30 to 39 in good health and CMV-seronegative. The CDR3 is CASSSMGRDNNEQFF. CDR3 in DNA: TGTGCCAGCAGCTCGATGGGCAGGGATAACAATGAGCAGTTCTTC. Full variable domain (rest looked up from reference TRBV7-8 and TRBJ2-1): GAGVSQSPRYKVAKRGQDVALRCDPISGHVSLFWYQQALGQGPEFLTYFQNEAQLDKSGLPSDRFFAERPEGSVSTLKIQRTQQEDSAVYLCASSSMGRDNNEQFFGPGTRLTVL.